A few counts support the clone carrying this T cell receptor beta chain. Here immunoSEQ multiplex PCR was the method, and the copy in TCRdb shows in-frame clones only, minus some. The top ten clones hold under 15% of a sample with approximately 34,000 clones, about nine tenths of them seen once. Looked up from germline, CDR1 is SGHAT and CDR2 is FQNNGV. V lost 5 bases and J lost 7, with 21 bases in between. The CDR3 contains 16 residues. The record originates from a study of T cell changes during pregnancy in multiple sclerosis. The clonotype was recovered from a female donor with multiple sclerosis, enrolled in a pregnancy study. The sequencing used CD8+ T cells from peripheral blood mononuclear cells, collected in the first trimester of pregnancy. The chain links TRBV11-2 to TRBJ2-1; D may be TRBD2 (7 bases). CDR3 in DNA: TGTGCCAGCAGCCCCTGGGGGGGCGGAGGAGAAAATGAGCAGTTCTTC. It codes for CASSPWGGGGENEQFF.